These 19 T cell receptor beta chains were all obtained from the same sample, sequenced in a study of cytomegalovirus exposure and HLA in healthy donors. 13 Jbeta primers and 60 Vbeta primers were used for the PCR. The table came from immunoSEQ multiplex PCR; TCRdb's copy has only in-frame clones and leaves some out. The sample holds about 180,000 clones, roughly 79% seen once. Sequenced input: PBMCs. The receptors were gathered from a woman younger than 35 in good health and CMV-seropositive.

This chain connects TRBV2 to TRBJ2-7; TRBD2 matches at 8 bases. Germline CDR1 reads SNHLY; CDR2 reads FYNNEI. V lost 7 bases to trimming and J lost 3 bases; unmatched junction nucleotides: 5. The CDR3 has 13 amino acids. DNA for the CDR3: TGTGCCAGCAAACGGGGGGGGGACTACGAGCAGTACTTC. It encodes CASKRGGDYEQYF.

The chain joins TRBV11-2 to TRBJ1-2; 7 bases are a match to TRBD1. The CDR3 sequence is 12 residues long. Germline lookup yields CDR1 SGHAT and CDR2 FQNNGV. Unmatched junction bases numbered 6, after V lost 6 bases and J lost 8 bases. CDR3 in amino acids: CASRKGAWGYTF. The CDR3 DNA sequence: TGTGCCAGCAGGAAGGGGGCGTGGGGCTACACCTTC.

For the CDR3, the DNA is TGTGCCAGTAGTATAGATCTCGTGACAGGGTTTTCCGATGAGCAGTTCTTC. Protein sequence: CASSIDLVTGFSDEQFF. The chain has TRBV19 and TRBJ2-1, with 7 bases fitting TRBD1. The CDR3 is 17 residues long. Looked up from germline, CDR1 is LNHDA and CDR2 is SQIVND (reference sequence). Trimming removed 0 bases from V and 8 bases from J; junction bases left unmatched: 13.

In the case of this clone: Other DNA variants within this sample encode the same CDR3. The CDR3 DNA reads as TGTGCCAGTAGTATGGGACAGGGAAACACTGAAGCTTTCTTT. Translation gives CASSMGQGNTEAFF. The chain employs TRBV19 and TRBJ1-1; TRBD1 matches at 9 bases. Trimming removed 3 bases from V and 2 bases from J; junction bases left unmatched: 1. This CDR3 is 14 amino acids long. Germline V gene lookup returns CDR1 LNHDA and CDR2 SQIVND (reference sequence).

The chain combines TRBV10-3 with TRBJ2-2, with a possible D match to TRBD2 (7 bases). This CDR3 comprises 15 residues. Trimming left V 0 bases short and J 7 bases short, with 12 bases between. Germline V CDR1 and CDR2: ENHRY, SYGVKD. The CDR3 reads CAISESWGGIGELFF. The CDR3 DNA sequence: TGTGCCATCAGTGAGTCCTGGGGGGGCATCGGGGAGCTGTTTTTT.

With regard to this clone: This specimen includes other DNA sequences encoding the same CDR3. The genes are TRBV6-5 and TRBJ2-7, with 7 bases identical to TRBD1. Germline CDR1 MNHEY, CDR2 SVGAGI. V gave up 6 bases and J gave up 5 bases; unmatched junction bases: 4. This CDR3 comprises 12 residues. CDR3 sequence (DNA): TGTGCCAGCAGCCGAACAGGGGACGAGCAGTACTTC. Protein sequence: CASSRTGDEQYF.

CDR3 protein: CASSLGPGQGYNIQYF. CDR3 coding DNA: TGTGCCAGCAGCTTAGGACCGGGACAGGGGTATAACATTCAGTACTTC. The chain is built from TRBV7-2 and TRBJ2-4, with 10 bases fitting TRBD1. V lost 1 base to trimming and J lost 7 bases; unmatched junction nucleotides: 7. Germline CDR1 is SGHTA and CDR2 is FQGNSA. This CDR3 comprises 16 residues.

The CDR3 protein is CASSLVEGGDTDTQYF. The CDR3, as DNA: TGTGCCAGCAGCTTAGTCGAGGGGGGGGACACAGATACGCAGTATTTT. The chain joins TRBV7-3 to TRBJ2-3; tentative D call: TRBD2 (7 bases). Germline assignment: CDR1 SGHTA and CDR2 FQGTGA. The V gene lost 2 bases and the J gene lost 2 bases, with 14 bases spanning the gap. The CDR3 has 16 amino acids.

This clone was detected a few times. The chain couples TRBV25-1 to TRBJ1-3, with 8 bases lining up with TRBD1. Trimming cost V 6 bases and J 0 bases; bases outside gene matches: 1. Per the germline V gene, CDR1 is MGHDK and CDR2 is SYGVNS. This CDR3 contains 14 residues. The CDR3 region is CASRGTGSGNTIYF. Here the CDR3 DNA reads TGTGCCAGCAGAGGGACAGGCTCTGGAAACACCATATATTTT.

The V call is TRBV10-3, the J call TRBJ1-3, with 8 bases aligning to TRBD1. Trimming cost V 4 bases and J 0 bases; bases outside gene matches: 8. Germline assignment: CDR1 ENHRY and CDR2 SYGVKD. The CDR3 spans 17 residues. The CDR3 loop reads CAISVLGTGVSGNTIYF. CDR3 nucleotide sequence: TGTGCCATCAGTGTCCTTGGGACAGGCGTCTCTGGAAACACCATATATTTT.

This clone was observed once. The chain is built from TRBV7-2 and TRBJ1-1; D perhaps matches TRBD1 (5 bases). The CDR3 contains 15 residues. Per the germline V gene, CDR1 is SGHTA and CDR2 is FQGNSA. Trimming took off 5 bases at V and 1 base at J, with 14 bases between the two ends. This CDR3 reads CASSLMTVGNTEAFF. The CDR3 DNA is TGTGCCAGCAGCCTCATGACAGTGGGGAACACTGAAGCTTTCTTT. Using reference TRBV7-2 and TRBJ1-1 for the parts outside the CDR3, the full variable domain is GAGVSQSPSNKVTEKGKDVELRCDPISGHTALYWYRQSLGQGLEFLIYFQGNSAPDKSGLPSDRFSAERTGGSVSTLTIQRTQQEDSAVYLCASSLMTVGNTEAFFGQGTRLTVV.

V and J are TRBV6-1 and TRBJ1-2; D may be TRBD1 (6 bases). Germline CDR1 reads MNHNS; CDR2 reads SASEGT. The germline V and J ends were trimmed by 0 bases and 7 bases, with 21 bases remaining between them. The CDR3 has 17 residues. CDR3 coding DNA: TGTGCCAGCAGTGAAGCCGAGATTGGCGCCCCAGGGGTTGGCTACACCTTC. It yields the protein CASSEAEIGAPGVGYTF.

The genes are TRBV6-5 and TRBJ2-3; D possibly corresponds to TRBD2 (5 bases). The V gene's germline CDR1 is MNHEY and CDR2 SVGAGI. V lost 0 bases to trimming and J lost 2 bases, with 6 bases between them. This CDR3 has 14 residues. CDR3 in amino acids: CASSYSADTDTQYF. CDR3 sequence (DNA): TGTGCCAGCAGTTACTCAGCGGACACAGATACGCAGTATTTT.

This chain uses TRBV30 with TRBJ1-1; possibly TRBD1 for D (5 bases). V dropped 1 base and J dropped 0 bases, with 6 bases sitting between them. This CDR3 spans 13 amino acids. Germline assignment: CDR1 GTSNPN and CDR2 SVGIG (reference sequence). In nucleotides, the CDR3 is TGTGCCTGGAGTGGACAGATGAACACTGAAGCTTTCTTT. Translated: CAWSGQMNTEAFF.

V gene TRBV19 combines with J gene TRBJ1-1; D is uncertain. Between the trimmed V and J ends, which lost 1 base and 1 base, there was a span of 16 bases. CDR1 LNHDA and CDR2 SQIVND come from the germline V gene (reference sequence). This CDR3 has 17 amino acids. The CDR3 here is CASSIGIFPTTNTEAFF. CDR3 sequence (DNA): TGTGCCAGTAGTATAGGTATCTTTCCGACAACGAACACTGAAGCTTTCTTT. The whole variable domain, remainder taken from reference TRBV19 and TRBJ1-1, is DGGITQSPKYLFRKEGQNVTLSCEQNLNHDAMYWYRQDPGQGLRLIYYSQIVNDFQKGDIAEGYSVSREKKESFPLTVTSAQKNPTAFYLCASSIGIFPTTNTEAFFGQGTRLTVV.

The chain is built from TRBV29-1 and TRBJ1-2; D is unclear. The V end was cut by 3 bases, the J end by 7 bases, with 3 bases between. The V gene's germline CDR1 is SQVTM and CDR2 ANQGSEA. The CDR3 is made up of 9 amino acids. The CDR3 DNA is TGCAGCGTTGACGGTGGCTACACCTTC. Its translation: CSVDGGYTF.

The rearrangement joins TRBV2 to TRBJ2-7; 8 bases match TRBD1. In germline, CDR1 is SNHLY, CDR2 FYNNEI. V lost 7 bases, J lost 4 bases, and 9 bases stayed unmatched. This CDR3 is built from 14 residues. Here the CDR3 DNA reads TGTGCCAGCATAGGGAGGACAGGGCCGTACGAGCAGTACTTC. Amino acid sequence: CASIGRTGPYEQYF.

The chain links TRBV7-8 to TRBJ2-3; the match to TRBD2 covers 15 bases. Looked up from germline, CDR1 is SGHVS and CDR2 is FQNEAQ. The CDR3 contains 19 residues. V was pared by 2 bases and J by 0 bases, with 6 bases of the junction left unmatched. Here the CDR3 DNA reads TGTGCCAGCAGCTTACGGCGGGGACTAGCGGGGGGTAGCACAGATACGCAGTATTTT. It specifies CASSLRRGLAGGSTDTQYF.

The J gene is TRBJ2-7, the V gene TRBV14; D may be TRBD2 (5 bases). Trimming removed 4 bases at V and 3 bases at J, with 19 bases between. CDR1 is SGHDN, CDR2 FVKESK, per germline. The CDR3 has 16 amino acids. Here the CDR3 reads CASSRLGVPRGYEQYF. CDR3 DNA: TGTGCCAGCAGCCGGTTGGGTGTTCCCCGGGGCTACGAGCAGTACTTC.